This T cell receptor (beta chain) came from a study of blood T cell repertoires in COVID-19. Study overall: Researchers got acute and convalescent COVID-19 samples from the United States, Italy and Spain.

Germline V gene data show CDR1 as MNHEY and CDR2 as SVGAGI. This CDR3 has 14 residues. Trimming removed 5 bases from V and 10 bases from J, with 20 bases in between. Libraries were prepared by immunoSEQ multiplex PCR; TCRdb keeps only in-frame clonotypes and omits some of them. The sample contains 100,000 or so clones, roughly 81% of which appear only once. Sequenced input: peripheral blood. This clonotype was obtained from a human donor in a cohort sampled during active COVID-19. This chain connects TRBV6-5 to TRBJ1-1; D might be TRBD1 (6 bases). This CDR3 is CASSTPRQAMIAFF. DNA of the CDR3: TGTGCCAGCAGTACCCCCCGACAGGCGATGATAGCTTTCTTT.